The 23 T cell receptor beta chains in this list originate from one sample, sequenced in a study of T-cell reconstitution after alpha-beta-depleted transplantation in children. Library preparation (for TCRbeta) was performed with unique molecular identifiers. MiXCR, applied by TCRdb to the PCR reads, yields one record per CDR3 protein. The table has hundreds of thousands of distinct CDR3 sequences, about 12% seen once. The sequenced sample was PBMCs, obtained before TCRalphabeta/CD19-depleted stem cell transplant. The source is a girl aged 2 to 9 with congenital amegakaryocytic thrombocytopenia, due to receive a stem cell transplant.

This chain joins TRBV20-1 and TRBJ1-3, with D hard to call. V gave up 6 bases and J gave up 2 bases, with 17 bases separating them. The CDR3 contains 15 residues. Germline V gene sequence: CDR1 DFQATT, CDR2 SNEGSKA (reference sequence). CDR3 sequence: CSAHSPGNAGNTIYF. The DNA of the CDR3 is TGCAGTGCCCATAGTCCGGGAAATGCTGGAAACACCATATATTTT.

Ten or more counts support this clonotype. The J gene is TRBJ1-1, the V gene TRBV10-3; 9 bases map to TRBD1. CDR3 length: 13 amino acids. Germline assignment: CDR1 ENHRY and CDR2 SYGVKD. V lost 10 bases and J lost 0; bases outside the gene matches: 3. The CDR3, as DNA: TGTGCCACTAGGGACAGGGTGAACACTGAAGCTTTCTTT. Protein product: CATRDRVNTEAFF.

The chain recombines TRBV11-2 with TRBJ2-5; D not resolved. Trimming took off 6 bases at V and 1 base at J, with 6 bases between the two ends. The CDR3 totals 12 residues. The germline gives CDR1 SGHAT, CDR2 FQNNGV. CDR3 residues: CASRNLQETQYF. The CDR3 bases are TGTGCCAGCAGGAATCTCCAAGAGACCCAGTACTTC.

The chain combines TRBV5-1 with TRBJ1-3; D gene uncertain. With 0 bases removed from V and 0 bases from J, the gap between germline ends came to 10 bases. The CDR3 consists of 16 residues. Germline CDR1 and CDR2: SGHRS and YFSETQ. The CDR3 loop is CASSLGGQYSGNTIYF. The CDR3 DNA is TGCGCCAGCAGCTTGGGCGGCCAGTACTCTGGAAACACCATATATTTT. The whole variable domain, remainder taken from reference TRBV5-1 and TRBJ1-3, is KAGVTQTPRYLIKTRGQQVTLSCSPISGHRSVSWYQQTPGQGLQFLFEYFSETQRNKGNFPGRFSGRQFSNSRSEMNVSTLELGDSALYLCASSLGGQYSGNTIYFGEGSWLTVV.

This clonotype occurred a few times. The chain employs TRBV27 and TRBJ2-7; TRBD1 agrees at 7 bases. Germline loops: CDR1 MNHEY, CDR2 SMNVEV (reference sequence). The CDR3 has 14 amino acids. The V and J ends lost 4 bases and 2 bases, in that order; junction bases with no gene match: 5. The CDR3 spells CASSYRQGTYEQYF. DNA for the CDR3: TGTGCCAGCAGTTACCGACAGGGAACCTACGAGCAGTACTTC.

This clonotype was found many times. The chain joins TRBV20-1 to TRBJ1-5; 9 positions match TRBD1. Germline values: CDR1 DFQATT, CDR2 SNEGSKA (reference sequence). The CDR3 sequence is 19 residues long. Losses at the gene ends were 2 bases for V and 4 bases for J; bases not matched to a gene: 18. CDR3 sequence (DNA): TGCAGTGCTAGACGCGTAGGGACAGGGTTCTCCTCCGGGAATCAGCCCCAGCATTTT. This encodes CSARRVGTGFSSGNQPQHF.

There are a few counts of this clonotype. V usage is TRBV11-2 and J usage is TRBJ2-7; perhaps D is TRBD1 or TRBD2 (5 bases each). Germline loops: CDR1 SGHAT, CDR2 FQNNGV. The CDR3 has 14 amino acids. Trimming removed 6 bases from V and 5 bases from J, with 17 bases in between. In DNA, the CDR3 is TGTGCCAGCAGGGGCGAAGGATGGGGGAACGAGCAGTACTTC. This translates into CASRGEGWGNEQYF. Supplemented by reference TRBV11-2 and TRBJ2-7, the full variable domain reads EAGVAQSPRYKIIEKRQSVAFWCNPISGHATLYWYQQILGQGPKLLIQFQNNGVVDDSQLPKDRFSAERLKGVDSTLKIQPAKLEDSAVYLCASRGEGWGNEQYFGPGTRLTVT.

The table lists this clonotype with many counts. The V call is TRBV12-3 or TRBV12-4, the J call TRBJ2-5; D not certain. Trimming removed 5 bases at V and 4 bases at J, with 14 bases between. The CDR3 length is 14 residues. The CDR3 DNA follows: TGTGCCAGCAGTCCGTTCCCCGAACGAGAGACCCAGTACTTC. Translation gives CASSPFPERETQYF.

Comments on this clonotype: An end of the junction differs from the germline gene, which may be a read error. The rearrangement joins TRBV7-2 to TRBJ2-7; possibly TRBD2 for D (6 bases). The CDR3 runs to 13 residues. The V gene's germline CDR1 is SGHTA and CDR2 FQGNSA. The CDR3 nucleotides read TGTGCCCGCAGCATAACGGGAGCAGACGAGCAGTACTTC. Amino acids: CARSITGADEQYF.

The chain joins TRBV15 to TRBJ2-5, with unresolved D. CDR3 size: 15 residues. Per germline, CDR1 LNHNV and CDR2 YYDKDF (reference sequence). V was shortened by 11 bases and J by 1 base, with 20 bases between the two germline ends. The DNA of the CDR3 is TGTGCCGCTGAACCTTTCGGAGAACTCCAAGAGACCCAGTACTTC. This sequence encodes CAAEPFGELQETQYF.

The J gene is TRBJ2-1, the V gene TRBV15, with 12 nucleotides matching TRBD2. Germline CDR1 and CDR2: LNHNV and YYDKDF (reference sequence). With V trimmed by 3 bases and J by 7 bases, 4 bases remained unmatched. This CDR3 contains 15 residues. The DNA of the CDR3 is TGTGCCACCAGCAGTAATGGACTAGCGGGGAATGAGCAGTTCTTC. It codes for CATSSNGLAGNEQFF.

This clonotype came up a few times. The chain has TRBV7-9 and TRBJ1-4; the D gene is possibly TRBD1 (6 bases). V lost 1 base and J lost 14, with 17 bases in between. Germline V CDR1 and CDR2: SEHNR, FQNEAQ (reference sequence). The CDR3 extends over 14 amino acids. This CDR3 reads CASSLVERGSDLFF. The CDR3 nucleotides are TGTGCCAGCAGCTTAGTTGAGAGGGGGTCGGATCTGTTTTTT.

At least ten counts were recorded for this clonotype. This sequence joins TRBV5-1 and TRBJ2-1; D not certain. This CDR3 has 14 amino acids. Germline V gene lookup returns CDR1 SGHRS and CDR2 YFSETQ. Trimming took off 0 bases at V and 5 bases at J, with 9 bases between the two ends. The CDR3 DNA reads as TGCGCCAGCAGCTTGGGTCCCACAAACAATGAGCAGTTCTTC. Amino acid sequence: CASSLGPTNNEQFF.

This clonotype has just one count. The chain employs TRBV15 and TRBJ1-2; the D is unclear. The CDR3 consists of 12 residues. Germline loops: CDR1 LNHNV, CDR2 YYDKDF (reference sequence). Trimming cost V 5 bases and J 3 bases, with 7 bases left between them. In DNA, the CDR3 is TGTGCCACCAGCCTGGGTGACTATGGCTACACCTTC. This codes for CATSLGDYGYTF.

This clonotype showed up many times. The chain couples TRBV12-3 or TRBV12-4 to TRBJ1-1; no firm D call. The ends were cut back, 6 bases at V and 0 bases at J, with 14 bases in the middle. The CDR3 is 15 amino acids. CDR3 in DNA: TGTGCCAGCAGCTATTACTCAATCATGAACACTGAAGCTTTCTTT. Translation: CASSYYSIMNTEAFF.

This clonotype came up a few times. The chain recombines TRBV7-3 with TRBJ2-3; TRBD1 matches at 9 bases. The CDR3 has 15 amino acids. Losses at the gene ends were 8 bases for V and 0 bases for J; bases not matched to a gene: 6. Germline V lookup: CDR1 SGHTA, CDR2 FQGTGA. The CDR3 DNA sequence: TGTGCCAGCGGGCAAGGACAGGGGAGCACAGATACGCAGTATTTT. This sequence encodes CASGQGQGSTDTQYF.

V usage is TRBV5-1 and J usage is TRBJ2-5, with 13 bases matching TRBD2. With V trimmed by 3 bases and J by 2 bases, 7 bases remained unmatched. This CDR3 has 17 amino acids. Germline values: CDR1 SGHRS, CDR2 YFSETQ. The CDR3 here is CASSSILTSGRQETQYF. As DNA, the CDR3 is TGCGCCAGCAGCTCAATACTGACTAGCGGGAGGCAAGAGACCCAGTACTTC.

At least ten counts were recorded for this clonotype. This chain links TRBV5-6 with TRBJ1-6; 7 nucleotides match TRBD1. CDR1 and CDR2 (germline): SGHDT, YYEEEE. The CDR3 consists of 16 residues. Germline trimming cut 1 base from V and 5 bases from J; bases unmatched to any gene: 6. In DNA, the CDR3 is TGTGCCAGCAGCTTGTTGGGACAGACAGATAATTCACCCCTCCACTTT. Its protein product is CASSLLGQTDNSPLHF.

This clonotype was counted a few times. The chain carries TRBV15 and TRBJ2-4, with no clear D. CDR1 is LNHNV, CDR2 YYDKDF, per germline (reference sequence). This CDR3 contains 14 residues. V was clipped by 0 bases and J by 10 bases, with 13 bases between them. The DNA for the CDR3 is TGTGCCACCAGCAGAGACAGGCCGCTAGGGATTCAGTACTTC. Translated: CATSRDRPLGIQYF.

The chain recombines TRBV7-2 with TRBJ2-7; D is unresolved. Germline V gene lookup returns CDR1 SGHTA and CDR2 FQGNSA. V was pared by 1 base and J by 6 bases, with 10 bases between. This CDR3 region has 13 residues. The CDR3 DNA reads as TGTGCCAGCAGCTTAGTGTTGAAGAGCGAGCAGTACTTC. This encodes CASSLVLKSEQYF.

The chain has TRBV4-1 and TRBJ2-2; 8 bases align to TRBD2. Germline CDR1 reads MGHRA; CDR2 reads YSYEKL. The CDR3 consists of 15 residues. The trim removed 6 bases at V and 7 bases at J, leaving 10 bases unmatched. The CDR3: CASRREREWGGELFF. In DNA, the CDR3 is TGCGCCAGCAGAAGAGAGCGGGAGTGGGGCGGGGAGCTGTTTTTT.

The genes are TRBV4-1 and TRBJ2-1; TRBD1 is a possible D gene (5 bases). Trimming took 2 bases from V and 0 from J, leaving 5 bases between them. Germline V lookup: CDR1 MGHRA, CDR2 YSYEKL. This CDR3 is built from 14 residues. The CDR3: CASSQTGSYNEQFF. The CDR3 nucleotides read TGCGCCAGCAGCCAAACAGGCTCCTACAATGAGCAGTTCTTC.

The CDR3 reads CASSSQDVSANVLTF. CDR3 nucleotide sequence: TGCGCCAGCAGCTCTCAGGACGTCTCGGCCAACGTCCTGACTTTC. The chain uses TRBV5-1 and TRBJ2-6; no definite D call. The CDR3 runs 15 residues. Germline-derived CDR1 and CDR2 are SGHRS and YFSETQ. V lost 3 bases and J 6 bases, leaving 13 bases between the germline ends.